A selection of T cell receptor beta chains follows, all from one sample in a study of blood T cell repertoires in COVID-19. Here immunoSEQ multiplex PCR was the method, and the copy in TCRdb shows in-frame clones only, minus some. The sample includes under 200,000 clones, 84% of them seen just once. What was sequenced was PBMCs or T cells enriched from blood (not recorded which). The receptor set was obtained from a woman aged 25 to 45 who had been exposed to COVID-19. The CDR3 runs from the conserved cysteine through the conserved F or W. A D gene is named only where the DNA matches it firmly.

j_call: TRBJ1-5
d_call: TRBD1
v_call: TRBV11-2
cdr3_nt: TGTGCCAGCAGCCCGGGACAGGCCTGGGGTCAGCCCCAGCATTTT
cdr3_aa: CASSPGQAWGQPQHF

j_call: TRBJ2-1
d_call: -
v_call: TRBV6-2/TRBV6-3
cdr3_nt: TGTGCCAGCAGTCCCGACTCGGGATTACAGTTCTTC
cdr3_aa: CASSPDSGLQFF

j_call: TRBJ1-1
d_call: TRBD1
v_call: TRBV5-1
cdr3_nt: TGCGCCAGTAGTATGACAGGGCTGAACACTGAAGCTTTCTTT
cdr3_aa: CASSMTGLNTEAFF

j_call: TRBJ1-2
d_call: TRBD1
v_call: TRBV10-3
cdr3_nt: TGTGCCATCAGGGACAGGGGGCAGACCTATGGCTACACCTTC
cdr3_aa: CAIRDRGQTYGYTF

j_call: TRBJ2-3
d_call: -
v_call: TRBV2
cdr3_nt: TGTGCCAGCAGGAACGGACAGTTCACAGATACGCAGTATTTT
cdr3_aa: CASRNGQFTDTQYF

j_call: TRBJ2-1
d_call: TRBD2
v_call: TRBV2
cdr3_nt: TGTGCCAGCTCCACGGGGAGGGCTGCGGACGAGCAGTTCTTC
cdr3_aa: CASSTGRAADEQFF

j_call: TRBJ1-2
d_call: -
v_call: TRBV19
cdr3_nt: TGTGCCAGTAGGGGGTTTCGACAGGACTATGGCTACACCTTC
cdr3_aa: CASRGFRQDYGYTF

j_call: TRBJ2-1
d_call: TRBD1
v_call: TRBV11-2
cdr3_nt: TGTGCCAGCAGCGCGACAGGGGCGGACAATGAGCAGTTCTTC
cdr3_aa: CASSATGADNEQFF

j_call: TRBJ1-1
d_call: -
v_call: TRBV25-1
cdr3_nt: TGTGCCAGCAGTGAAATGAGGGATAGCACTGAAGCTTTCTTT
cdr3_aa: CASSEMRDSTEAFF

j_call: TRBJ1-3
d_call: TRBD1
v_call: TRBV6-5
cdr3_nt: TGTGCCAGCATGTGGGACAGTGCCGGAAACACCATATATTTT
cdr3_aa: CASMWDSAGNTIYF

j_call: TRBJ1-5
d_call: -
v_call: TRBV24-1
cdr3_nt: TGTGCCACCCAAATGGGGGGAAATCAGCCCCAGCATTTT
cdr3_aa: CATQMGGNQPQHF

j_call: TRBJ2-1
d_call: TRBD2
v_call: TRBV7-9
cdr3_nt: TGTGCCAGCAGCTCGACTAGCGTAGCCTACAATGAGCAGTTCTTC
cdr3_aa: CASSSTSVAYNEQFF

j_call: TRBJ1-4
d_call: TRBD1
v_call: TRBV6-5
cdr3_nt: TGTGCCAGCTCGGACAGGGGGCTGAAGGAAAAACTGTTTTTT
cdr3_aa: CASSDRGLKEKLFF

j_call: TRBJ1-6
d_call: -
v_call: TRBV18
cdr3_nt: TGTGCCAGCTCACCGCGGGACCTCCCACCCCTCCACTTT
cdr3_aa: CASSPRDLPPLHF

j_call: TRBJ2-7
d_call: TRBD1
v_call: TRBV12-5
cdr3_nt: TGTGCTAGTGGTTCTCCCGGGCAGGGGGTGTACGAGCAGTACTTC
cdr3_aa: CASGSPGQGVYEQYF

j_call: TRBJ2-3
d_call: -
v_call: TRBV10-1
cdr3_nt: TGCGCCAGCAGCGACTCTCTAGCTTTCGGGGATCCTGATACGCAGTATTTT
cdr3_aa: CASSDSLAFGDPDTQYF

j_call: TRBJ2-3
d_call: -
v_call: TRBV7-3
cdr3_nt: TGTGCCAGCAGCTTAGTCGGTACAGATACGCAGTATTTT
cdr3_aa: CASSLVGTDTQYF

j_call: TRBJ1-1
d_call: -
v_call: TRBV9
cdr3_nt: TGTGCCAGCAGCCCTCGAGGAGGTGTCACTGAAGCTTTCTTT
cdr3_aa: CASSPRGGVTEAFF

j_call: TRBJ2-5
d_call: TRBD1
v_call: TRBV19
cdr3_nt: TGTGCCAGTAGGGGCAGGGGGCAAGAGACCCAGTACTTC
cdr3_aa: CASRGRGQETQYF

j_call: TRBJ2-2
d_call: TRBD2
v_call: TRBV6-1
cdr3_nt: TGTGCCAGCAGTGAAATCGTGTCTAGCGGAAAGCCCGGGGAGCTGTTTTTT
cdr3_aa: CASSEIVSSGKPGELFF

j_call: TRBJ2-5
d_call: TRBD2
v_call: TRBV7-9
cdr3_nt: TGTGCCAGCAGCTTAGCGCGGGGGGGGCGAGAGGCGGAGACCCAGTACTTC
cdr3_aa: CASSLARGGREAETQYF